The 22 T cell receptor beta chains in this list originate from one sample, sequenced in a study of T cell responses to AZD1222 COVID-19 vaccine. The protocol was immunoSEQ multiplex PCR, while the TCRdb copy is restricted to in-frame clones and leaves out a portion. The profile shows roughly 100,000 clones, around nine tenths of them singletons. The sample consisted of peripheral blood, taken on day 0 of AZD1222 vaccination. The source of these receptors is an adult in good health.

The rearrangement joins TRBV7-9 to TRBJ1-1, with D possibly matching TRBD1 (5 bases). CDR1 is SEHNR and CDR2 is FQNEAQ in the germline V gene (reference sequence). This CDR3 region has 15 residues. The V end lost 4 bases, the J end lost 3 bases, and 15 bases lay between the germline ends. The chain's CDR3 is CASSYGWGKDTEAFF. CDR3 nucleotide sequence: TGTGCCAGCAGCTACGGGTGGGGGAAGGACACTGAAGCTTTCTTT.

The chain carries TRBV14 and TRBJ2-1, with D perhaps matching TRBD1 or TRBD2 (5 bases each). The germline V gene has CDR1 SGHDN and CDR2 FVKESK. The V end lost 4 bases, the J end lost 0 bases, and 13 bases lay between the germline ends. The CDR3 is 16 amino acids. The CDR3 DNA sequence: TGTGCCAGCAGCCGCATTTGGGGGTCCTCCTACAATGAGCAGTTCTTC. Protein product: CASSRIWGSSYNEQFF.

The V gene is TRBV18, the J gene TRBJ1-3; 10 bases are shared with TRBD1. The V segment lost 3 bases and the J segment 0 bases; nucleotides outside the gene matches: 2. This CDR3 is built from 16 residues. The germline V gene encodes CDR1 KGHSH and CDR2 LQKENI. CDR3 protein: CASSPTGGNSGNTIYF. The DNA for the CDR3 is TGTGCCAGCTCACCGACAGGGGGCAACTCTGGAAACACCATATATTTT.

This clone has just a few counts. J is TRBJ1-2 and V is TRBV6-2 or TRBV6-3, with no clear D. The CDR3 is made up of 12 amino acids. Germline values: CDR1 MNHEY, CDR2 SVGEGT. Trimming took off 2 bases at V and 10 bases at J, with 11 bases between the two ends. The CDR3 nucleotides are TGTGCCAGCAGTTACGGCGGCCCAGCCTACACCTTC. It yields the protein CASSYGGPAYTF.

The rearrangement uses TRBV6-5 and TRBJ2-5, with a possible D match to TRBD1 (5 bases). The CDR3 is made up of 15 amino acids. The V and J ends lost 5 bases and 2 bases respectively, with 15 bases between them. Looked up from germline, CDR1 is MNHEY and CDR2 is SVGAGI. This CDR3 is CASSTRQLHQETQYF. CDR3 nucleotides: TGTGCCAGCAGTACAAGACAGCTGCATCAAGAGACCCAGTACTTC.

The chain is built from TRBV18 and TRBJ2-7; TRBD1 aligns across 7 bases. Germline CDR1 is KGHSH and CDR2 is LQKENI. Trimming cost V 5 bases and J 4 bases; bases outside gene matches: 5. CDR3 length: 13 amino acids. The CDR3, as DNA: TGTGCCAGCTCAGTCGACAGGGTTTACGAGCAGTACTTC. Protein product: CASSVDRVYEQYF.

The chain links TRBV3-1 (or the pseudogene TRBV3-2) to TRBJ1-6, with D perhaps matching TRBD1 (6 bases). Germline values: CDR1 LGHDT, CDR2 YNNKEL (reference sequence). Trimming left V 1 base short and J 6 bases short, with 19 bases between. CDR3 length: 18 residues. CDR3: CASSQAGHLVSSNSPLHF. CDR3 in DNA: TGTGCCAGCAGCCAAGCGGGACATTTAGTTTCAAGTAATTCACCCCTCCACTTT.

V gene TRBV27 combines with J gene TRBJ2-7, with no clear D. V was trimmed by 6 bases and J by 0 bases, leaving 15 bases between them. The CDR3 loop spans 15 amino acids. Germline-derived CDR1 and CDR2 are MNHEY and SMNVEV (reference sequence). CDR3 DNA sequence: TGTGCCAGCAGGGCTCGGTCCTTGAGCTCCTACGAGCAGTACTTC. It codes for CASRARSLSSYEQYF.

The rearrangement links TRBV2 to TRBJ2-7, with TRBD1 identical over 12 bases. The J segment lost 2 bases and the V segment lost 5 bases, leaving 10 bases of the junction unmatched. Germline V gene lookup returns CDR1 SNHLY and CDR2 FYNNEI. This CDR3 contains 17 residues. The CDR3 protein is CASSPGTGGARTYEQYF. The CDR3 coding sequence is TGTGCCAGCAGTCCTGGGACAGGGGGCGCGAGGACCTACGAGCAGTACTTC.

V usage is TRBV7-9 and J usage is TRBJ1-3; D not certain. Germline lookup yields CDR1 SEHNR and CDR2 FQNEAQ (reference sequence). CDR3 length: 13 amino acids. The V end lost 8 bases, the J end lost 0 bases, and 8 bases lay between the germline ends. CDR3 DNA: TGTGCCAGCTTAGCGAGCTCTGGAAACACCATATATTTT. Protein: CASLASSGNTIYF.

This chain joins TRBV27 and TRBJ1-2, with D hard to call. The germline V and J ends were trimmed by 0 bases and 0 bases, with 11 bases remaining between them. The germline gives CDR1 MNHEY, CDR2 SMNVEV (reference sequence). The CDR3 length is 16 residues. The CDR3, as DNA: TGTGCCAGCAGTTTATCGTTGGCCATGGCTAACTATGGCTACACCTTC. Protein product: CASSLSLAMANYGYTF.

A single count supports this clone. This rearrangement joins TRBV6-1 to TRBJ2-1; a weak D match, TRBD2 (6 bases). Trimming pared 2 bases from V and 2 bases from J, leaving 13 bases between. The V gene's germline CDR1 is MNHNS and CDR2 SASEGT. CDR3 length equals 16 residues. The CDR3 DNA sequence: TGTGCCAGCAGTGAACCGGGAGCCACACCCTACAATGAGCAGTTCTTC. This translates into CASSEPGATPYNEQFF.

This chain uses TRBV6-5 with TRBJ2-5; D may be TRBD1 (5 bases). CDR1 is MNHEY and CDR2 is SVGAGI in the germline V gene. The CDR3 runs 14 residues. V lost 4 bases to trimming and J lost 1 base, with 10 bases between them. The CDR3 spells CASSSTDTQETQYF. The CDR3, as DNA: TGTGCCAGCAGTTCCACGGACACCCAAGAGACCCAGTACTTC.

This clone was recorded once. The CDR3 sequence is CSVGRGTGLNEQFF. The CDR3 nucleotides are TGCAGCGTTGGGAGGGGGACAGGGCTGAATGAGCAGTTCTTC. The V gene is TRBV29-1, the J gene TRBJ2-1; 9 bases line up with TRBD1. Trimming cost V 4 bases and J 7 bases; bases outside gene matches: 8. CDR3 length equals 14 residues. Germline V lookup: CDR1 SQVTM, CDR2 ANQGSEA.

As regards this clone: Compared with germline, one end of the junction differs, possibly owing to a read error. The J gene is TRBJ2-5, the V gene TRBV6-2 or TRBV6-3; no definite D call. Germline V gene data show CDR1 as MNHEY and CDR2 as SVGEGT. This CDR3 has 12 residues. Here the CDR3 reads CASSNSRRAQYF. CDR3 coding DNA: TGTGCCAGCAGTAACTCCCGACGGGCCCAGTACTTC.

J is TRBJ1-2 and V is TRBV14; D remains ambiguous. Trimming pared 1 base from V and 4 bases from J, leaving 13 bases between. The CDR3 is 15 residues long. Germline V gives CDR1 SGHDN, CDR2 FVKESK. The CDR3 protein is CASSQAADPSYGYTF. Written as DNA, the CDR3 is TGTGCCAGCAGCCAAGCCGCGGACCCGAGCTATGGCTACACCTTC.

This chain uses TRBV5-1 with TRBJ1-2; 9 nucleotides align to TRBD1. The ends lost 1 base at V and 2 bases at J; junction bases unmatched: 0. This CDR3 has 14 amino acids. CDR1 and CDR2 from the germline V gene are SGHRS and YFSETQ. CDR3 sequence (DNA): TGCGCCAGCAGCTTGACAGGGGGCAACTATGGCTACACCTTC. It is translated as CASSLTGGNYGYTF.

The chain is built from TRBV4-3 and TRBJ1-2; D remains unclear. Trimming removed 3 bases at V and 4 bases at J, with 3 bases between. CDR3 length: 11 residues. The germline CDR1 and CDR2 sequences are LGHNA and YSLEER. The CDR3 here is CASSQAYGYTF. The CDR3 DNA sequence: TGCGCCAGCAGCCAGGCCTATGGCTACACCTTC.

The J gene is TRBJ1-2, the V gene TRBV19; tentative D call: TRBD1 (5 bases). In germline, CDR1 is LNHDA, CDR2 SQIVND (reference sequence). The CDR3 contains 14 residues. Trimming took 2 bases from V and 6 from J, leaving 13 bases between them. The CDR3: CASSIRGEFNGYTF. CDR3 in DNA: TGTGCCAGTAGTATAAGGGGAGAATTCAATGGCTACACCTTC.

The CDR3 loop reads CAISGEGNQPQHF. As DNA, the CDR3 is TGTGCCATCAGTGGGGAAGGGAATCAGCCCCAGCATTTT. The rearrangement joins TRBV10-3 to TRBJ1-5; D is undetermined. This CDR3 comprises 13 residues. The V gene's germline CDR1 is ENHRY and CDR2 SYGVKD. The V and J ends lost 4 bases and 4 bases respectively, with 8 bases between them.

The rearrangement uses TRBV5-1 and TRBJ2-3; unclear D gene. CDR1 is SGHRS, CDR2 YFSETQ, per germline. The CDR3 extends over 12 amino acids. Trimming pared 7 bases from V and 0 bases from J, leaving 6 bases between. The CDR3 reads CASSASTDTQYF. DNA of the CDR3: TGCGCCAGCTCTGCCAGCACAGATACGCAGTATTTT.

The chain carries TRBV27 and TRBJ2-7, with D tentatively TRBD1 (5 bases). The V end was cut by 5 bases, the J end by 3 bases, with 17 bases between. The CDR3 length is 15 residues. CDR1 MNHEY and CDR2 SMNVEV come from the germline V gene (reference sequence). The chain's CDR3 is CASSPTKGYSYEQYF. The CDR3 region has the DNA TGTGCCAGCAGTCCTACGAAGGGGTACAGCTACGAGCAGTACTTC.